Presented here are 13 T cell receptor beta chains from one specimen sequenced in a study of technical replicates of blood from several donors (dated by TCRdb to between 2016 and 2019). Libraries were built with the immunoSEQ multiplex PCR assay. The table comes from immuneACCESS by way of TCRdb, which keeps in-frame sequences with V and J called. Part of the clones is missing from these tables; in studies checked, under half for an unresolved V gene and the rest for unknown reasons. The sample data list about 95,000 clones, and 95% of these were observed just once. Roughly 0.33% of the sample comes from the top ten. The sample consisted of T cells isolated from PBMCs. All receptors come from a human donor in good health.

This chain connects TRBV7-9 to TRBJ2-1; D may be TRBD1 (6 bases). The CDR3 runs 18 residues. Germline V gene data show CDR1 as SEHNR and CDR2 as FQNEAQ (reference sequence). The V end lost 4 bases, the J end lost 3 bases, and 22 bases lay between the germline ends. This chain's CDR3 is CASSSKYYFRDIYNEQFF. Written as DNA, the CDR3 is TGTGCCAGCAGCTCGAAATATTACTTCCGGGACATCTACAATGAGCAGTTCTTC.

The rearrangement links TRBV9 to TRBJ1-2; a weak D match, TRBD1 (5 bases). The CDR3 extends over 14 amino acids. CDR1 and CDR2 (germline): SGDLS, YYNGEE. V lost 0 bases and J lost 6, with 12 bases in between. CDR3 loop: CASSVGQGKNGYTF. DNA for the CDR3: TGTGCCAGCAGCGTAGGGCAGGGCAAAAATGGCTACACCTTC.

This chain connects TRBV4-1 to TRBJ2-7; the D gene is possibly TRBD2 (6 bases). The ends were cut back, 6 bases at V and 2 bases at J, with 17 bases in the middle. The CDR3 runs to 15 residues. Germline V gene lookup returns CDR1 MGHRA and CDR2 YSYEKL. The CDR3 nucleotides read TGCGCCAGCAGTCTGGGGGTGGGGGGAACCTACGAGCAGTACTTC. Translated: CASSLGVGGTYEQYF.

V and J are TRBV5-1 and TRBJ1-1; 7 bases are a match to TRBD1. CDR3 size: 11 residues. Trimming cost V 5 bases and J 7 bases; bases outside gene matches: 2. CDR1 is SGHRS, CDR2 YFSETQ, per germline. CDR3: CASRRTGEAFF. In DNA, the CDR3 is TGCGCCAGCAGGCGGACAGGTGAAGCTTTCTTT.

The chain is built from TRBV7-2 and TRBJ2-2; a weak D match, TRBD2 (6 bases). Trimming stripped 2 bases from V and 1 base from J, with 11 bases between. This CDR3 comprises 16 residues. Per germline, CDR1 SGHTA and CDR2 FQGNSA. CDR3 residues: CASSLNGGKNTGELFF. CDR3 sequence (DNA): TGTGCCAGCAGCTTAAATGGCGGGAAGAACACCGGGGAGCTGTTTTTT.

CDR3 amino acids: CAWSNSGRGEQYF. CDR3 DNA: TGTGCCTGGAGTAATAGCGGGAGGGGGGAGCAGTACTTC. The rearrangement joins TRBV30 to TRBJ2-7; TRBD2 aligns across 11 bases. J lost 7 bases, V lost 2 bases, and 4 bases had no gene match. Germline V CDR1 and CDR2: GTSNPN, SVGIG (reference sequence). This CDR3 has 13 residues.

In its sample, this clone was seen once. The chain has TRBV5-1 and TRBJ2-1, with TRBD2 matching over 10 bases. There are 16 residues in the CDR3. Germline V gene lookup returns CDR1 SGHRS and CDR2 YFSETQ. The V and J ends lost 2 bases and 5 bases, in that order; junction bases with no gene match: 7. The CDR3 DNA sequence: TGCGCCAGCAGCTTTTTATCTAGCGGGAGCCACAATGAGCAGTTCTTC. It yields the protein CASSFLSSGSHNEQFF.

The chain joins TRBV9 to TRBJ1-2, with 8 positions matching TRBD1. This CDR3 is built from 19 residues. Germline V gene sequence: CDR1 SGDLS, CDR2 YYNGEE. V shed 3 bases and J 0 bases; nucleotides not matched to a gene: 16. The CDR3 here is CASSGHREGQVSPNYGYTF. The DNA of the CDR3 is TGTGCCAGCAGCGGACACAGAGAGGGACAGGTTTCTCCTAACTATGGCTACACCTTC.

CDR3 nucleotide sequence: TGTGCCAGCAGCCAGGGACTAGCGATAAATGAGCAGTTCTTC. Its protein product is CASSQGLAINEQFF. The gene calls are TRBV7-9 and TRBJ2-1, with TRBD2 matching 10 bases. The J segment lost 7 bases and the V segment lost 5 bases, leaving 5 bases of the junction unmatched. Germline V gene sequence: CDR1 SEHNR, CDR2 FQNEAQ (reference sequence). The CDR3 spans 14 residues.

This chain uses TRBV5-4 with TRBJ2-1, with a possible D match to TRBD1 (6 bases). V lost 0 bases, J lost 8 bases, and 21 bases lay in between. The CDR3 is 17 amino acids. The germline gives CDR1 SGHNT, CDR2 YYREEE (reference sequence). CDR3 bases: TGTGCCAGCAGCTTGGGTCTTCTGGGGGCTGCGGGCGATGAGCAGTTCTTC. Its protein is CASSLGLLGAAGDEQFF.

The rearrangement uses TRBV10-3 and TRBJ2-1, with TRBD2 identical over 11 bases. V lost 2 bases and J lost 3; bases outside the gene matches: 6. The V gene's germline CDR1 is ENHRY and CDR2 SYGVKD. The CDR3 runs 17 residues. The CDR3 region has the DNA TGTGCCATCAGTGAGCTACTAGCGGGAGATGTCTACAATGAGCAGTTCTTC. Its protein is CAISELLAGDVYNEQFF.

This chain connects TRBV7-8 to TRBJ2-3; D call uncertain. CDR3 length equals 15 residues. Trimming shortened V by 5 bases and J by 11 bases, and 23 bases separated the two germline ends. Germline values: CDR1 SGHVS, CDR2 FQNEAQ. For the CDR3, the DNA is TGTGCCAGCAGCGTGGCGACGGGTGCAGAGCTAAGGCAGTATTTT. Translation gives CASSVATGAELRQYF.

This clone was recorded once. The V gene is TRBV19, the J gene TRBJ2-3; 7 positions match TRBD1. The CDR3 contains 14 residues. Looked up from germline, CDR1 is LNHDA and CDR2 is SQIVND (reference sequence). V lost 3 bases to trimming and J lost 3 bases; unmatched junction nucleotides: 3. The CDR3 loop is CASSIMTGTDTQYF. CDR3 in DNA: TGTGCCAGTAGTATCATGACAGGGACAGATACGCAGTATTTT.